This entry features one T cell receptor beta chain sequence. Assay used: immunoSEQ multiplex PCR; TCRdb lists only in-frame clones, some missing. The top ten hold roughly 1.5% of the sample, which has some 16,000 clones, under 90% seen once. The data are from a study of PD-1 blockade in mismatch repair-deficient tumors. Germline trimming cut 0 bases from V and 8 bases from J; bases unmatched to any gene: 4. This CDR3 is 13 amino acids long. From germline, CDR1 is SGHDT and CDR2 YYEEEE. The chain employs TRBV5-6 and TRBJ1-2; 7 bases match TRBD1. The starting material was PBMCs, obtained less than 25 weeks after starting pembrolizumab. This TCR was recovered from an adult with mismatch repair-deficient cancer. The CDR3 loop reads CASSLGQGKGYTF. In DNA, the CDR3 is TGTGCCAGCAGCTTGGGACAGGGAAAGGGCTACACCTTC.